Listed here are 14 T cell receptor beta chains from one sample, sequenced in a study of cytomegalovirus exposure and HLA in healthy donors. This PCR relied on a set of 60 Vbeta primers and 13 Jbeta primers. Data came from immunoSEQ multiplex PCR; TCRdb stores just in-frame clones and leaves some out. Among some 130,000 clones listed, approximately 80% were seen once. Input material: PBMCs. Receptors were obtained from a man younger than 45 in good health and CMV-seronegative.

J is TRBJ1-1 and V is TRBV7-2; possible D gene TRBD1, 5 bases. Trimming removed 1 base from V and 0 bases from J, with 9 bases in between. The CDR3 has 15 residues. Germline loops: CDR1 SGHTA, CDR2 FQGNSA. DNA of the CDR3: TGTGCCAGCAGCTTAGGCGGGGGTATGAACACTGAAGCTTTCTTT. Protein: CASSLGGGMNTEAFF.

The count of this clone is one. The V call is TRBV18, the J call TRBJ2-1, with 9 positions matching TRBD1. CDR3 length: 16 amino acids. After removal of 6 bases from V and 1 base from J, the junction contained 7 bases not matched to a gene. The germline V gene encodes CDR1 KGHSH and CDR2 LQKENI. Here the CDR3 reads CASSSPGTGSYNEQFF. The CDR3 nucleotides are TGTGCCAGCTCCAGTCCCGGGACAGGGTCCTACAATGAGCAGTTCTTC.

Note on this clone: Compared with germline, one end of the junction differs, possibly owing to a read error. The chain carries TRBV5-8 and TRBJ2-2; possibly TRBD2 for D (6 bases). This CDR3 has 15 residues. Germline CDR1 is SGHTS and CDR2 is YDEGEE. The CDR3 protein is CASSPPLGNTGGLFF. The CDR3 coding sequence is TGTGCCAGCAGCCCCCCGCTTGGCAACACCGGGGGGCTGTTTTTT.

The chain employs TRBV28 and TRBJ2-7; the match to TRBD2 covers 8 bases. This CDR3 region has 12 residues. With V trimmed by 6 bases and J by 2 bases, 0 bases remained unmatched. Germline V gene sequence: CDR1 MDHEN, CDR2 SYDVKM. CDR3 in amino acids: CASRLAAYEQYF. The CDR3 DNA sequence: TGTGCCAGCAGACTAGCGGCCTACGAGCAGTACTTC. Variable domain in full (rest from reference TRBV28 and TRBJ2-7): DVKVTQSSRYLVKRTGEKVFLECVQDMDHENMFWYRQDPGLGLRLIYFSYDVKMKEKGDIPEGYSVSREKKERFSLILESASTNQTSMYLCASRLAAYEQYFGPGTRLTVT.

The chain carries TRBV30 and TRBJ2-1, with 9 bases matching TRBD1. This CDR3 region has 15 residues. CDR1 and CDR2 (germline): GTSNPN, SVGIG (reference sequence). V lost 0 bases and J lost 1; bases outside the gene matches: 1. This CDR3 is CAWSVGTGSYNEQFF. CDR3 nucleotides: TGTGCCTGGAGTGTAGGGACAGGGTCCTACAATGAGCAGTTCTTC. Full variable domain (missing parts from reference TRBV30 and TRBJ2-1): SQTIHQWPATLVQPVGSPLSLECTVEGTSNPNLYWYRQAAGRGLQLLFYSVGIGQISSEVPQNLSASRPQDRQFILSSKKLLLSDSGFYLCAWSVGTGSYNEQFFGPGTRLTVL.

CDR3 protein: CASSIKQGGQANSGNTIYF. The CDR3 DNA is TGTGCCAGCAGTATCAAACAAGGGGGACAGGCCAACTCTGGAAACACCATATATTTT. The chain carries TRBV21-1 and TRBJ1-3; TRBD1 reflects the table's D call only, with no check against the DNA. TRBV21-1 is labeled a pseudogene. CDR3 length equals 19 residues.

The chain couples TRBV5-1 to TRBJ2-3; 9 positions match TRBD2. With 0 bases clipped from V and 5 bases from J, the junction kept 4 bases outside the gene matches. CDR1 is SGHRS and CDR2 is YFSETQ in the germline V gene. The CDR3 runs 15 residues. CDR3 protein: CASSLAAGGVDTQYF. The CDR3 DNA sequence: TGCGCCAGCAGCTTGGCAGCGGGAGGCGTAGATACGCAGTATTTT.

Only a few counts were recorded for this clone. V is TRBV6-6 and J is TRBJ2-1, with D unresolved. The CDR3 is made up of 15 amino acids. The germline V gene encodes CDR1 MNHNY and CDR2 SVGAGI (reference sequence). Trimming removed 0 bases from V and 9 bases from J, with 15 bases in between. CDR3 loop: CASSYSRSHVSEQFF. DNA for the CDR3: TGTGCCAGCAGTTACTCGCGGTCACACGTTAGTGAGCAGTTCTTC.

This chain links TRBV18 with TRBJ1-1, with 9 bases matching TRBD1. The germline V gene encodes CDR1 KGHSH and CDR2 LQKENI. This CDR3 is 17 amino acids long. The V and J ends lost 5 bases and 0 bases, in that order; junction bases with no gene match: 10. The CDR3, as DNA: TGTGCCAGCTCAGATAAGGACAGGGGTCCCATGAACACTGAAGCTTTCTTT. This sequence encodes CASSDKDRGPMNTEAFF. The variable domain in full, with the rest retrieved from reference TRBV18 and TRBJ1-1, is NAGVMQNPRHLVRRRGQEARLRCSPMKGHSHVYWYRQLPEEGLKFMVYLQKENIIDESGMPKERFSAEFPKEGPSILRIQQVVRGDSAAYFCASSDKDRGPMNTEAFFGQGTRLTVV.

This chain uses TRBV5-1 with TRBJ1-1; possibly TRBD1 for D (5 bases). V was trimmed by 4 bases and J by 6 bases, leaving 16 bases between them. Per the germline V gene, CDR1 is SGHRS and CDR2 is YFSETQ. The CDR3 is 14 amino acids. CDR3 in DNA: TGCGCCAGCAGCCCGGTGGGGGGTAGGGCTGAAGCTTTCTTT. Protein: CASSPVGGRAEAFF.

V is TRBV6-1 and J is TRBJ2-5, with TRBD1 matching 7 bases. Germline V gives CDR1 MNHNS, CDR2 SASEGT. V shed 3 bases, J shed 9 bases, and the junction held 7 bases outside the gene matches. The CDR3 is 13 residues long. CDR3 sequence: CASSDRDRSSQYF. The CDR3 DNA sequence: TGTGCCAGCAGTGATAGGGACAGAAGTTCCCAGTACTTC.

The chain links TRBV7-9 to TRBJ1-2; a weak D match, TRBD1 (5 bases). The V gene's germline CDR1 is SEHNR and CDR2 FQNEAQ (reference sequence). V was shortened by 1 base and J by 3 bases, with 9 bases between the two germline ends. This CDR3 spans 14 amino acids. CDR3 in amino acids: CASSLVQVDYGYTF. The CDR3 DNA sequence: TGTGCCAGCAGCTTAGTACAGGTCGACTATGGCTACACCTTC.

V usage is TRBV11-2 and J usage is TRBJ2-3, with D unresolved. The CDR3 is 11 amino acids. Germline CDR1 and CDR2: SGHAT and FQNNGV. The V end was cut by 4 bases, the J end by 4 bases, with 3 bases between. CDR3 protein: CASSSSDTQYF. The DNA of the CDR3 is TGTGCCAGCAGCTCCTCAGATACGCAGTATTTT.

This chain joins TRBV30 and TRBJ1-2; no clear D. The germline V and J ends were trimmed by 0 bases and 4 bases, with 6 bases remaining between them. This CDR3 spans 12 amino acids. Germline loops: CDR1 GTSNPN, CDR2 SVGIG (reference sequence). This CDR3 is CAWSVLGYGYTF. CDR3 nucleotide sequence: TGTGCCTGGAGTGTTCTCGGCTATGGCTACACCTTC.